This T cell receptor beta chain was captured in a study of persistence of HIV-infected CD4 T cells. Study results and caveats: Antigen-responding cells were enriched for degenerate expanded CDR3beta sequences. Proviral oligoclonality tracked with TCR oligoclonality within the same sorted cells.

Sequencing used immunoSEQ version 4 in survey mode. Sequenced by immunoSEQ multiplex PCR; TCRdb stores in-frame clones only, minus some. The repertoire holds roughly 16,000 clones, with around three fifths as singletons. V was pared by 6 bases and J by 3 bases, with 21 bases between. This CDR3 spans 18 amino acids. Per germline, CDR1 LGHNT and CDR2 FRNRAP. Cells were stimulated with CMV-infected fibroblast lysates at 10 ug/mL. CD4+ T cells upregulating both CD40 ligand and CD69 were sorted as responding cells. CD8+ T cells were removed from PBMCs prior to stimulation. As regards this clone: Its matching antigen is unknown.

The input for sequencing was CD4+ T cells sorted from PBMCs after approximately 19-hour stimulation, taken from a patient who received antiretroviral therapy. The origin of this receptor is an adult woman with HIV who was CMV-seropositive. V is TRBV12-5 and J is TRBJ1-6; D ambiguous. The CDR3 reads CASGTLYENPIYNSPLHF. CDR3 DNA sequence: TGTGCTAGTGGAACCCTGTACGAGAACCCGATCTATAATTCACCCCTCCACTTT. Full variable domain (missing parts from reference TRBV12-5 and TRBJ1-6): DARVTQTPRHKVTEMGQEVTMRCQPILGHNTVFWYRQTMMQGLELLAYFRNRAPLDDSGMPKDRFSAEMPDATLATLKIQPSEPRDSAVYFCASGTLYENPIYNSPLHFGNGTRLTVT.